These T cell receptor beta chains were read from a single sample in a study of T cell repertoires in cytomegalovirus infection. These receptors are not linked to any known antigen. TCRdb recomputed calls from the reads with MiXCR, one row per CDR3 protein. The data contain 450,000 to 550,000 distinct CDR3 sequences, approximately 42% of them singletons. The starting material was cultured PBMCs, obtained from culture after CMV antigen stimulation. The receptor source for this set is a human donor in good health (CMV status not recorded). Some clones in this sample may be carry-over from other donors' samples. Both conserved end residues are part of each CDR3. D genes are given only for firm matches. Some rows mark clone size as missing; the rest say once, few, many or name a class of expanded clone.

CDR3: CASSFQGENSPLHF; DNA: TGTGCCAGCAGCTTCCAAGGGGAGAATTCACCCCTCCACTTT; J: TRBJ1-6; D: .; size: many; V: TRBV7-2
CDR3: CASSEARGRGIQYF; DNA: TGCGCCAGCAGTGAGGCGAGGGGACGGGGCATTCAGTACTTC; J: TRBJ2-4; D: .; size: .; V: TRBV10-2
CDR3: CSARDQTGGLGDEQYF; DNA: TGCAGTGCTAGAGATCAAACGGGAGGATTGGGCGACGAGCAGTACTTC; J: TRBJ2-7; D: TRBD2; size: .; V: TRBV20-1
CDR3: CASSPGTVTDTQYF; DNA: TGTGCCAGCAGCCCCGGGACGGTGACAGATACGCAGTATTTT; J: TRBJ2-3; D: .; size: .; V: TRBV11-2
CDR3: CASSLEGLGSGAYPSTDTQYF; DNA: TGTGCCAGCAGCTTAGAGGGTTTGGGTAGCGGGGCATACCCTAGCACAGATACGCAGTATTTT; J: TRBJ2-3; D: TRBD2; size: few; V: TRBV7-2
CDR3: CASEVNTGELFF; DNA: TGTGCCAGCGAGGTCAATACCGGGGAGCTGTTTTTT; J: TRBJ2-2; D: .; size: .; V: TRBV2
CDR3: CASSSESYGYTF; DNA: TGTGCCAGCAGCTCGGAGTCGTATGGCTACACCTTC; J: TRBJ1-2; D: .; size: .; V: TRBV5-6
CDR3: CASKSAQDNEQFF; DNA: TGTGCCAGCAAGTCAGCCCAGGACAATGAGCAGTTCTTC; J: TRBJ2-1; D: .; size: .; V: TRBV6-2/TRBV6-3
CDR3: CAIGLGWEYEQYF; DNA: TGTGCGATCGGATTAGGTTGGGAATACGAGCAGTACTTC; J: TRBJ2-7; D: .; size: few; V: TRBV6-1
CDR3: CASSEHSQGRTDTQYF; DNA: TGTGCCAGCAGTGAACATAGTCAGGGGCGCACAGATACGCAGTATTTT; J: TRBJ2-3; D: .; size: .; V: TRBV6-1
CDR3: CASSSPSSYNEQFF; DNA: TGTGCCAGCAGTAGCCCAAGCTCCTACAATGAGCAGTTCTTC; J: TRBJ2-1; D: .; size: few; V: TRBV2
CDR3: CASRDNRETQYF; DNA: TGTGCCAGCAGGGACAACCGAGAGACCCAGTACTTC; J: TRBJ2-5; D: .; size: .; V: TRBV6-2/TRBV6-3
CDR3: CASSQGPRGLDGEAFF; DNA: TGTGCCAGCAGCCAAGGGCCCCGTGGACTTGACGGCGAAGCTTTCTTT; J: TRBJ1-1; D: .; size: .; V: TRBV14
CDR3: CAISPGLAGTYEQYF; DNA: TGTGCCATCAGTCCTGGACTAGCGGGCACATACGAGCAGTACTTC; J: TRBJ2-7; D: TRBD2; size: once; V: TRBV10-3